The next 8 T cell receptor beta chains were all read from a single sample in a study of technical replicates of blood from a few donors. Using immunoSEQ multiplex PCR, the repertoire was profiled, and TCRdb retains in-frame clones only, with some absent. The table includes 35,000 to 50,000 clones, 95% to 97% detected once. Sequencing was carried out using T cells isolated from PBMCs. These receptor sequences come from a human donor in good health.

This chain joins TRBV6-5 and TRBJ1-2; D perhaps matches TRBD1 (6 bases). CDR1 and CDR2 from the germline V gene are MNHEY and SVGAGI. The CDR3 length is 14 residues. The V end lost 0 bases, the J end lost 6 bases, and 11 bases lay between the germline ends. DNA for the CDR3: TGTGCCAGCAGTTACTCGGGACAATTTGATGGCTACACCTTC. It is translated as CASSYSGQFDGYTF.

This rearrangement joins TRBV11-2 to TRBJ2-5, with D unclear. Trimming cost V 5 bases and J 2 bases, with 12 bases left between them. CDR3 length: 14 amino acids. Per germline, CDR1 SGHAT and CDR2 FQNNGV. CDR3 coding DNA: TGTGCCAGCAGCCCACTCTGGCGGCAAGAGACCCAGTACTTC. Its protein is CASSPLWRQETQYF.

The rearrangement uses TRBV12-5 and TRBJ2-7; D remains ambiguous. Germline V gene sequence: CDR1 LGHNT, CDR2 FRNRAP. Between the trimmed V and J ends, which lost 8 bases and 0 bases, there was a span of 14 bases. The CDR3 has 14 residues. CDR3 bases: TGTGCTAGTACGACGGGTCATAGCTCCTACGAGCAGTACTTC. This sequence encodes CASTTGHSSYEQYF. The entire variable domain, with the rest obtained from reference TRBV12-5 and TRBJ2-7, is as follows: DARVTQTPRHKVTEMGQEVTMRCQPILGHNTVFWYRQTMMQGLELLAYFRNRAPLDDSGMPKDRFSAEMPDATLATLKIQPSEPRDSAVYFCASTTGHSSYEQYFGPGTRLTVT.

CDR3 DNA: TGTGCCACCAGCAGAGATTCCAGCGCTGGAAACACCATATATTTT. Translation: CATSRDSSAGNTIYF. The chain has TRBV15 and TRBJ1-3; no clear D. The CDR3 has 15 residues. Germline CDR1 and CDR2: LNHNV and YYDKDF (reference sequence). Trimming took off 0 bases at V and 2 bases at J, with 8 bases between the two ends.

CDR3 nucleotides: TGTGCCAGCAGAAGTTACGGAGAGGGTGAAGCTTTCTTT. As protein: CASRSYGEGEAFF. This chain links TRBV6-5 with TRBJ1-1; no clear D gene. The V gene's germline CDR1 is MNHEY and CDR2 SVGAGI. This CDR3 is built from 13 residues. The V gene lost 6 bases and the J gene lost 7 bases, with 15 bases spanning the gap.

The chain joins TRBV15 to TRBJ2-7; 10 bases are shared with TRBD1. CDR1 is LNHNV and CDR2 is YYDKDF in the germline V gene (reference sequence). J was trimmed by 6 bases and V by 5 bases; bases with no gene match: 16. The CDR3 is 17 residues long. The CDR3 loop is CATSPIPAGQGKTEQYF. Written as DNA, the CDR3 is TGTGCCACCAGCCCCATCCCCGCGGGACAGGGGAAAACCGAGCAGTACTTC.

The chain uses TRBV4-1 and TRBJ2-7; TRBD2 matches at 10 bases. The germline CDR1 and CDR2 sequences are MGHRA and YSYEKL. The CDR3 is 14 amino acids. Trimming took 4 bases from V and 5 from J; bases not matched to a gene: 5. Here the CDR3 DNA reads TGCGCCAGCAGCCGAGTAGCGGGAGGCCACGAGCAGTACTTC. This codes for CASSRVAGGHEQYF.

CDR3 coding DNA: TGTGCCAGCAGCCTGACTGCTTATAGCAATCAGCCCCAGCATTTT. Amino acid sequence: CASSLTAYSNQPQHF. J is TRBJ1-5 and V is TRBV28; D gene uncertain. Trimming stripped 6 bases from V and 0 bases from J, with 12 bases between. Germline V lookup: CDR1 MDHEN, CDR2 SYDVKM. The CDR3 has 15 residues.